This TCR beta chain comes out of a study of human T cells and chemical hapten exposure. As for the study in general: Patches that contained 0.01% DPC were applied to the upper back and read at 6 days. Notes on the study in general: Once DPC sensitization occurred, TCRs above 1 in 1000 frequency showed no change.

Time point described: patch test 2, 6 weeks after DPC sensitization. Treatment noted: therapeutic diphenylcyclopropenone sensitization with weekly scalp DPC. Every donor had alopecia and was 18 to 70 years old; all were suitable for DPC. It was the library that attached unique molecular identifiers to individual cDNA molecules. TCRdb used MiXCR to reprocess the RACE reads, holding one entry per CDR3 protein. The table lists more than 85,000 distinct CDR3 sequences, 11% of them singletons. This clonotype was seen only a few times. What it binds is not known. The CDR3 has 14 residues. The V and J ends lost 0 bases and 3 bases respectively, with 6 bases between them. Looked up from germline, CDR1 is MGHRA and CDR2 is YSYEKL.

This receptor was identified in a man in his forties with alopecia areata. Some clones in this sample may be carry-over from other donors' samples. The chain joins TRBV4-1 to TRBJ2-4; no definite D call. The starting material was whole blood, obtained in connection with sensitization to the hapten diphenylcyclopropenone (DPC). The DNA for the CDR3 is TGCGCCAGCAGCCAAGATTGGGGCAAAAACATTCAGTACTTC. Translated: CASSQDWGKNIQYF.